This T cell receptor beta chain came from a study of T cells in Graves' hyperthyroidism and ophthalmopathy. Looking at the study overall: Peripheral blood was secured at the point of initial diagnosis, before any treatment. Broader study findings: Most clonotypes expanded in thyroid above 0.001 were likewise present in blood.

Germline-derived CDR1 and CDR2 are PRHDT and FYEKMQ (reference sequence). The CDR3 is 13 amino acids. Trimming left V 5 bases short and J 3 bases short, with 11 bases between. This clonotype was found many times. Its antigen is as yet unknown. Amplification yielded TCR beta CDR3 regions, with RNA transcripts as the source. When the TCR CDR3 underwent first-round RT-PCR, the HTBI primer set was used. Using its own MiXCR run on the multiplex PCR reads, TCRdb lists one record per CDR3 protein. Of approximately 640,000 distinct CDR3 sequences listed, roughly 16% are singletons. Criteria for exclusion of patients were uncontrolled infection, other autoimmune disease, pregnancy or lactation. Fresh peripheral blood, 9.5 to 10 ml of it, supplied the PBMCs.

This TCR derives from a woman under 40 with Graves' hyperthyroidism. This sequence joins TRBV13 and TRBJ2-7, with D hard to call. Sample: blood. The CDR3 DNA sequence: TGTGCCAGCAGCCCAGATTCGGGCTACGAGCAGTACTTC. It is translated as CASSPDSGYEQYF.